This record covers a single T cell receptor beta chain. No antigen is known for it. CDR3 length: 13 residues. Trimming removed 5 bases from V and 8 bases from J, with 18 bases in between. Looked up from germline, CDR1 is GTSNPN and CDR2 is SVGIG (reference sequence). The entry originates in a study of cytomegalovirus exposure and HLA in healthy donors. Whole-study findings and limits: Per a later analysis, HLA-associated TCR beta chains showed more clonal expansion than other, equally common TCR beta chains. Later analysis showed TCR association rates varying by HLA locus, highest for DRB1 and lowest for HLA-C. TCR beta chains numbering more than 150 were designated cytomegalovirus-associated.

The PCR ran on 60 Vbeta and 13 Jbeta primers. Authors' data handling: Later, an analysis found 80 million or so unique TCR beta chains, and some 10 million of these were shared. Sequencing was performed with immunoSEQ multiplex PCR; in TCRdb, only in-frame clones are kept and a portion is missing. Clone size and the V and J calls come from that table; the DNA yielded D and trimming. The table includes approximately 200,000 clones, about 80% detected once. V is TRBV30 and J is TRBJ1-1; a possible D gene is TRBD1 (6 bases). The TCR was taken from a girl aged 10 to 17 in good health and CMV-seronegative. The sample was PBMCs. This CDR3 is CAWRKTGRMEAFF. The CDR3 bases are TGTGCCTGGCGTAAGACAGGCCGTATGGAAGCTTTCTTT.